This TCR beta chain was documented in a study of shared clonotypes between healthy human individuals (dated by TCRdb to 2020 to 2022). Describing the broader study: Three men and two women, aged 18 to 49 years, made up the cohort. To increase sequencing depth and limit assay-specific biases, different laboratories used diverse techniques to prepare libraries and sequence TCR repertoires. The study deeply sequenced blood TCR repertoires of several healthy adults to estimate repertoire size and the extent of clonotype sharing between individuals. Leukapheresis yielded between about 0.9 and 10 billion PBMCs per donor. Per donor, three plates each were used for CD4 naive and CD4 memory, two for CD8 naive, and one for CD8 memory.

CDR1 and CDR2 are drawn from the germline V gene: SNHLY, FYNNEI. V lost 8 bases and J lost 5 bases, and the count of bases not matched to a germline gene is 7. From the cysteine up to the phenylalanine, the CDR3 has a length of 14 residues. The entry retains the CDR3 DNA only, 42 bases that are in frame from base 1. The donors were healthy, HIV-negative adults who had no recently reported acute infections or vaccinations. All donors were Caucasian adults living in Nashville, Tennessee, USA. CD4+ T cells were enriched through magnetic negative selection, after which naive cells were positively selected on CD45RA and the remaining negative fraction served as the memory subset. Blood was obtained by leukapheresis, after which PBMCs were separated by Ficoll-Histopaque density gradient centrifugation and cryopreserved in liquid nitrogen vapor phase. Analytical flow cytometry was used to check the purity and quantity of every magnetically sorted T cell population. Genomic DNA was isolated from every sorted fraction and measured by UV absorbance on a Nanodrop 2000c.

Broader findings and caveats from the paper: Across a few donors, about 4.5% of naive CD4, 3% to 3.5% of naive CD8, roughly 2.2% of memory CD4, and roughly 0.4% of memory CD8 clonotypes were shared. Compared with non-shared clonotypes, clonotypes shared by all four sorted-subset donors had higher generation probabilities. Even with the large sequencing depth, rarefaction of the sorted-subset datasets indicated that sequencing was incomplete. The genetic and exposure-history diversity represented was limited by the small number of donors. Pairwise subsampling indicated that sequencing depth was expected to affect the degree of clonotype sharing among donors. Naive subsets generally had larger estimated clonotype richness than memory subsets did. Sampling was limited to blood, and TCR repertoires in tissue likely differ from TCR repertoires in blood.

About this clone itself: Its antigen remains unidentified. No quality values exist for individual bases; no much larger clone is one base distant.

Using the deep immunoSEQ assay, multiplex PCR amplified TCR CDR3 regions from genomic DNA. For each cell subset, the extracted genomic DNA was distributed evenly across all wells of several immunoSEQ 96-well plates, and each plate served as one replicate. Each replicate PCR for sorted subsets received roughly 200 ng genomic DNA, equal to around 32,000 T cell genomes. The purified libraries were quantified using a Qubit 3.0 fluorometer, sized with a Bioanalyzer 2100, and then quantified again using the KAPA Library Quantification kit. A separate single-read 150-cycle Illumina NextSeq 550 flow cell was used to sequence each immunoSEQ 96-well plate. As for the authors' bioinformatics: Because the immunoSEQ output held only junctional sequences and lacked quality scores, the filtering could not match the filtering applied to full-length reads. To assign V/J genes and CDR3, sequences were annotated against IMGT germline references using PyIR, a Python wrapper for IgBLAST v1.9. Reads were filtered out if the reads had weak V/J assignments (E-value above 1e-6), no CDR3, stop codons, out-of-frame junctions, or ambiguous translated residues. V3J clonotypes were defined as sequences sharing the same inferred V gene, J gene, and CDR3 amino acid sequence. To compute the percentage overlap between repertoires, the number of shared unique clonotypes was divided by the size of the smaller repertoire. Repertoire richness was assessed with RTK rarefaction, the Chao1 estimator, and Recon v2.1 estimates of unobserved clonotypes. OLGA was used to compute generation probabilities for all TCRbeta clonotypes that the gDNA method yielded from a handful of donors. TCRdb's version of the immuneACCESS table is confined to in-frame rearrangements and falls short of the full clone set. An unresolved V gene accounts for under half of the shortfall where checked; the remainder is of unknown origin. D and trimming were read from the DNA, whereas the V and J calls and clone size are those reported in that table. In all, the sample holds millions of clones, and 85% to 95% of those were seen once. The top ten clones comprise roughly 0.36% of the sample.

The receptor was isolated from a man between 18 and 29 years old in good health. Some clones in this sample may be carry-over from other donors' samples. This chain is built from TRBV2 and TRBJ1-4, and TRBD1 matches 8 of the central bases. Source material: naive CD4+ T cells from PBMCs. What the cell subset or site label conveys for this sample: CD45RA+ positively selected. The DNA sequence follows: TGTGCCAGCGGACGGGACAGGCGAAATGAAAAACTGTTTTTT. Its product reads: CASGRDRRNEKLFF.